Listed below are T cell receptor beta chains from one sample, sequenced in a study of blood T cells in healthy people across ages. TCRdb called the 5' RACE reads again in MiXCR, with one record for every CDR3 protein. The table records approximately 1,700,000 distinct CDR3 sequences, about two fifths of them present only once. Source material: blood. The receptors stem from a human donor in good health. CDR3s include the opening cysteine and the closing phenylalanine or tryptophan. The D gene is left open where the match is weak. Size values are once, few and many counts, or a class for expanded clones, and some rows have none.

v_gene	d_gene	j_gene	abundance	CDR3nt	CDR3aa
TRBV12-3/TRBV12-4	TRBD1	TRBJ1-2	-	TGTGCCAGCAGTTTCGGTGGGGACGGGACAGGGGCCTACACCTTC	CASSFGGDGTGAYTF
TRBV6-2/TRBV6-3	-	TRBJ2-4	-	TGTGCCAGCAGCATAAGACGGGGCATTCAGTACTTC	CASSIRRGIQYF
TRBV7-2	-	TRBJ2-7	few	TGTGCCAGCAGTGCCGACCCGCCCGAGCAGTACTTC	CASSADPPEQYF
TRBV4-3	TRBD2	TRBJ2-3	few	TGCGCCAGCAGCCAAGAACCGGGACTAGCGGGGGCAGATACGCAGTATTTT	CASSQEPGLAGADTQYF
TRBV20-1	TRBD2	TRBJ2-5	-	TGCAGTGCTAGAGGCCGGACTAGGCCACAAGAGACCCAGTACTTC	CSARGRTRPQETQYF
TRBV28	-	TRBJ1-2	-	TGTGCCAGCATCCCCCCCGGGGGATCAAACTATGGCTACACCTTC	CASIPPGGSNYGYTF
TRBV9	TRBD2	TRBJ2-1	-	TGTGCCAGCAGCGTAGAGCGGGGGGCCGTCTACAATGAGCAGTTCTTC	CASSVERGAVYNEQFF
TRBV5-1	TRBD1	TRBJ2-7	-	TGCGCCAGCAGCTTGGCCGACAGGGACTACGAGCAGTACTTC	CASSLADRDYEQYF
TRBV4-1	-	TRBJ2-2	few	TGCGCCAGCAGCCAATCTCCGACCGGGGAGCTGTTTTTT	CASSQSPTGELFF
TRBV7-6	-	TRBJ2-4	-	TGTGCCAGCAGCTTATCCGGGGATCACATTCAGTACTTC	CASSLSGDHIQYF
TRBV7-9	TRBD1	TRBJ2-7	-	TGTGCCAGCAGCATTCATCAGGGGACAGGGACCGAGCAGTACTTC	CASSIHQGTGTEQYF
TRBV20-1	TRBD2	TRBJ2-3	-	TGCAGTGCTAGAGTTCGGGGGGGCATAAATACGCAGTATTTT	CSARVRGGINTQYF
TRBV20-1	-	TRBJ2-3	few	TGCAGTGCTAGAGATTGGCAAGGCACAGATACGCAGTATTTT	CSARDWQGTDTQYF
TRBV7-8	-	TRBJ1-2	-	TGTGCCAGCAGCCTCCTCCGGAACCCCAACTATGGCTACACCTTC	CASSLLRNPNYGYTF
TRBV28	TRBD1	TRBJ2-7	few	TGTGCCAGCTACAGGGGCGAGCAGTACTTC	CASYRGEQYF
TRBV7-9	TRBD1	TRBJ2-4	-	TGTGCCAGCACCCAGGCGGGGACAGGGAGGGACATTCAGTACTTC	CASTQAGTGRDIQYF
TRBV5-5	-	TRBJ2-5	few	TGTGCCAGCGGATGGTCTGGAGGAAGAGAGACCCAGTACTTC	CASGWSGGRETQYF
TRBV6-1	-	TRBJ1-5	-	TGTGCCAGCGCATACGCCGAGGGGCGTGATCAGCCCCAGCATTTT	CASAYAEGRDQPQHF
TRBV29-1	-	TRBJ2-7	-	TGCAGCGTTGAAGAGAGTATCTCCTACGAGCAGTACTTC	CSVEESISYEQYF
TRBV28	-	TRBJ1-2	-	TGTGCCAGCAGGCCCCAGGGTGGTGGCTATGGCTACACCTTC	CASRPQGGGYGYTF
TRBV6-5	TRBD2	TRBJ2-7	-	TGTGCCAGCAGTTACCCGAGAACTAGCGGGGGAACCTACGAGCAGTACTTC	CASSYPRTSGGTYEQYF
TRBV5-1	TRBD1	TRBJ2-1	-	TGCGCCAGCAGAAGAGGGGGCAGGGATGAGCAGTTCTTC	CASRRGGRDEQFF
TRBV9	TRBD2	TRBJ2-7	-	TGTGCCAGCAGCGTGGGGGGGGGTGACTACGAGCAGTACTTC	CASSVGGGDYEQYF
TRBV4-3	-	TRBJ2-7	-	TGCGCCAGCAGCCACACACACCTTGGGATCGACGCCTACGAGCAGTACTTC	CASSHTHLGIDAYEQYF
TRBV5-5	-	TRBJ2-1	many	TGTGCCAGCAGCCTGGAGGTTAATGAGCAGTTCTTC	CASSLEVNEQFF
TRBV12-3/TRBV12-4	TRBD1	TRBJ1-2	few	TGTGCCAGCAGTTCCCGACAGGGGAGCTATGGCTACACCTTC	CASSSRQGSYGYTF
TRBV20-1	TRBD2	TRBJ2-3	many	TGCAGTGCTAGAGATCCTATAGGACTAGGTGTTGGGTATTTT	CSARDPIGLGVGYF
TRBV10-3	-	TRBJ2-5	-	TGTGCCATCAGTGAGCCTATACAGGGCTGGGAAGAGACCCAGTACTTC	CAISEPIQGWEETQYF
TRBV9	-	TRBJ2-3	-	TGTGCCAGCAGCCTCAAAGGCGGCTCCCCGGGAGATACGCAGTATTTT	CASSLKGGSPGDTQYF
TRBV5-5	TRBD1	TRBJ2-5	-	TGTGCCAGCAGCTCGCCGCAGACAGGGGATGAGACCCAGTACTTC	CASSSPQTGDETQYF
TRBV12-3/TRBV12-4	-	TRBJ2-7	few	TGTGCCAGCAGTTTAGGGTCGCTAGCGCAGCAGTACTTC	CASSLGSLAQQYF
TRBV2	-	TRBJ1-2	-	TGTGCCAGCAGTGGTGAGGTGAGCTATGGCTACACCTTC	CASSGEVSYGYTF
TRBV15	TRBD1	TRBJ1-6	few	TGTGCCACCAGCAGACCGGGACAGGTCGGTTCACCCCTCCACTTT	CATSRPGQVGSPLHF
TRBV18	-	TRBJ2-7	few	TGTGCCAGCTCACCGGGAAGGGACGAGCAGTACTTC	CASSPGRDEQYF
TRBV2	-	TRBJ2-7	-	TGTGCCAGCAGCGCCGACAGGTCTAGCTCCTACGAGCAGTACTTC	CASSADRSSSYEQYF
TRBV12-3/TRBV12-4	-	TRBJ1-2	-	TGTGCCAGCAGTTCAGGGTATCTGCGCTATGGCTACACCTTC	CASSSGYLRYGYTF
TRBV4-3	-	TRBJ1-2	-	TGCGCCAGCAGCCAAGAACCCCGGTCAGCTTCCTATGGCTACACCTTC	CASSQEPRSASYGYTF
TRBV6-6	TRBD2	TRBJ2-5	-	TGTGCCAGCAAGACCGGGACTAGCGGGGCAATCCAAGAGACCCAGTACTTC	CASKTGTSGAIQETQYF
TRBV4-2	-	TRBJ1-2	-	TGTGCCAGCAGCCAAAAGATAGGAGATCTTAGGGGCTACACCTTC	CASSQKIGDLRGYTF
TRBV12-3/TRBV12-4	TRBD1	TRBJ2-3	few	TGTGCCAGCAGTTTAGGGACAGGGGGCCCAGATACGCAGTATTTT	CASSLGTGGPDTQYF
TRBV29-1	-	TRBJ2-5	-	TGCAGCGTCCTATGGGCTGGCAGGGATGGGACCCAGTACTTC	CSVLWAGRDGTQYF
TRBV6-6	-	TRBJ2-1	-	TGTGCCAGCAGTCCCGGGGGAGCCTCGATTTGGTTCTTC	CASSPGGASIWFF
TRBV29-1	-	TRBJ2-1	few	TGCAGCGTTGAAGATCCCCCCTACAATGAGCAGTTCTTC	CSVEDPPYNEQFF
TRBV12-3/TRBV12-4	TRBD1	TRBJ1-2	few	TGTGCCAGCAGCTCCCGACAGGGTATCTATGGCTACACCTTC	CASSSRQGIYGYTF
TRBV6-5	-	TRBJ2-1	few	TGTGCCAGCAGTTACTCAGAGCAGGGTTCTAACGAGCAGTTCTTC	CASSYSEQGSNEQFF
TRBV20-1	-	TRBJ2-7	-	TGCAGTGCTAATAACAGGGGAGGAACTTTCTACGAGCAGTACTTC	CSANNRGGTFYEQYF
TRBV3-1	-	TRBJ2-5	-	TGTGCCAGCAGCCAAGAGAACAGTCAAGAGACCCAGTACTTC	CASSQENSQETQYF
TRBV7-2	-	TRBJ1-2	few	TGTGCCAGCAGCCCCCGTGGGGGGGCGGGTGGCTACACCTTC	CASSPRGGAGGYTF
TRBV29-1	-	TRBJ2-3	-	TGCAGCGTCTTAGTAGCAGATACGCAGTATTTT	CSVLVADTQYF
TRBV6-5	-	TRBJ2-7	-	TGTGCCAGCAGTTTAACAGTGAGTGCCTACGAGCAGTACTTC	CASSLTVSAYEQYF
TRBV27	TRBD1	TRBJ1-5	-	TGTGCCAGCAGTTGGGGGACAGTTCATCAGCCCCAGCATTTT	CASSWGTVHQPQHF
TRBV7-2	-	TRBJ1-2	-	TGTGCCAGCAGCTATCGTCCGTCTTCAAGCTATGGCTACACCTTC	CASSYRPSSSYGYTF
TRBV7-2	-	TRBJ2-7	-	TGTGCCAGCAGCCGAGACTACCGCCCAAGCTACGAGCAGTACTTC	CASSRDYRPSYEQYF
TRBV18	-	TRBJ1-1	-	TGTGCCAGCTCACCGTCGGTGTCGAACACTGAAGCTTTCTTT	CASSPSVSNTEAFF
TRBV10-3	-	TRBJ2-1	-	TGTGCCATCAGTGGTCTGAGCTCCTACAATGAGCAGTTCTTC	CAISGLSSYNEQFF
TRBV15	TRBD1	TRBJ1-2	few	TGTGCCACCAGCAGAGGGGGGACAGGAGCGTTTGATGGCTACACCTTC	CATSRGGTGAFDGYTF
TRBV20-1	-	TRBJ2-1	-	TGCAGTGCTAGACACTCGGGACACACCAACAATGAGCAGTTCTTC	CSARHSGHTNNEQFF
TRBV7-9	-	TRBJ2-6	-	TGTGCCAGCAACTTCCCTGGAGCCAACGTCCTGACTTTC	CASNFPGANVLTF
TRBV12-3/TRBV12-4	TRBD1	TRBJ2-3	-	TGTGCCAGTAGTTTAAGTTGGACAGGGCGTACAGATACGCAGTATTTT	CASSLSWTGRTDTQYF
TRBV4-3	-	TRBJ2-1	-	TGCGCCAGCAGCCAAGAGCCCCCTAGTCTGAGGGACAATGAGCAGTTCTTC	CASSQEPPSLRDNEQFF